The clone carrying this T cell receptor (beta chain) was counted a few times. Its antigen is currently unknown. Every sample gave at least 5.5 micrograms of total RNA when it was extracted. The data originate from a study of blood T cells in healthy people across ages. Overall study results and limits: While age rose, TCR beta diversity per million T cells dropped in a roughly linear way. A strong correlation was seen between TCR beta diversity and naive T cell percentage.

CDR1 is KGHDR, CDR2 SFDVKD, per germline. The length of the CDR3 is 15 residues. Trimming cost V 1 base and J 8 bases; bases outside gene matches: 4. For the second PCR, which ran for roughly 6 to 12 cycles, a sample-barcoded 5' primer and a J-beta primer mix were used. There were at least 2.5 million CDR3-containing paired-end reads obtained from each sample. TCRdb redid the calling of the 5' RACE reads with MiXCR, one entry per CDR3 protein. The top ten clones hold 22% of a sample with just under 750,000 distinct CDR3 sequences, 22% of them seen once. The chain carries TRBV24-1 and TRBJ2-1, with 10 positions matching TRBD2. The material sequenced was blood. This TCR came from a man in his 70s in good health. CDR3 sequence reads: CATSDFSSGRYEQFF. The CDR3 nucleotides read TGTGCCACCAGTGATTTTTCTAGCGGGAGATATGAGCAGTTCTTC.